This is a list of T cell receptor beta chains from one sample in a study of blood T cell repertoires in COVID-19. TCRdb's copy holds only in-frame clones and misses some; the assay was immunoSEQ multiplex PCR. The profile shows roughly 280,000 clones, approximately 83% of them singletons. Specimen: peripheral blood. The receptors here all came from a woman between 70 and 85 years old with acute or convalescent COVID-19. Both conserved end residues are trimmed from each CDR3. A D gene is named only where the DNA matches it firmly.

13	TRBD2	TRBV5-1	TRBJ2-2	ASTLAGGSTGELF
11	NA	TRBV5-1	TRBJ1-1	ASSLGANTEAF
12	TRBD2	TRBV19	TRBJ2-3	ASSVSGGGDTQY
11	NA	TRBV18	TRBJ1-1	ASSPSMNTEAF
14	NA	TRBV19	TRBJ1-1	ASSPVPTLMNTEAF
14	TRBD1	TRBV9	TRBJ1-2	ASSARDYSDRGGYT
13	NA	TRBV2	TRBJ2-5	ASRPLGSGEETQY
13	TRBD2	TRBV2	TRBJ2-3	ASRFTSGGGDTQY
12	NA	TRBV5-1	TRBJ2-5	ASRASLGGETQY
12	TRBD1	TRBV5-5	TRBJ2-3	ASSLGQGFDTQY
13	TRBD1	TRBV3-1/TRBV3-2	TRBJ1-5	ASSETGGFDQPQH
15	NA	TRBV6-6	TRBJ2-7	ASSLYEGGDLSYEQY
12	NA	TRBV4-2	TRBJ2-5	ASSQAGEGETQY
11	TRBD1	TRBV2	TRBJ1-2	ASSEDRGNGYT
14	TRBD1	TRBV5-6	TRBJ2-5	ASSWVGQGLGETQY
14	TRBD1	TRBV15	TRBJ1-2	ATSGTGEVKYSGYT
9	NA	TRBV19	TRBJ1-1	ASKQNTEAF
11	TRBD1	TRBV18	TRBJ1-1	ASSPQGATGAF
11	NA	TRBV2	TRBJ2-1	ASSVADLNEQF
14	TRBD1	TRBV6-1	TRBJ2-7	ASSGMWDRGFLEQY
13	NA	TRBV6-1	TRBJ1-2	ASSEPRVANYGYT
11	NA	TRBV3-1/TRBV3-2	TRBJ1-1	ASSHTGSTEAF
15	TRBD2	TRBV4-1	TRBJ2-3	ASSQDLGLLNTDTQY
11	NA	TRBV29-1	TRBJ1-1	SVEGQGNTEAF
13	NA	TRBV5-1	TRBJ2-4	ASSDVGGFKNIQY
12	TRBD1	TRBV19	TRBJ2-3	ASRDDRATDTQY
11	TRBD2	TRBV12-5	TRBJ2-7	ASGLVLGGEQY
11	NA	TRBV4-1	TRBJ1-2	ASSQPANYGYT
14	NA	TRBV5-1	TRBJ1-1	ASSLALAPKDTEAF
13	TRBD1	TRBV7-9	TRBJ1-4	ASSPRDRGDEKLF
14	NA	TRBV10-2	TRBJ1-6	ASSPHRETGISPLH
12	NA	TRBV11-2	TRBJ1-1	ASSFGERGTEAF
11	NA	TRBV14	TRBJ1-2	ASSSLRGHGYT
9	NA	TRBV20-1	TRBJ1-1	SAPRGIEAF
11	NA	TRBV27	TRBJ2-1	ASSSHRGNEQF
14	NA	TRBV25-1	TRBJ1-1	ASSGQGGGRGTEAF
15	NA	TRBV19	TRBJ2-1	ASSTRGGSSSYNEQF
13	TRBD2	TRBV14	TRBJ2-3	ASSQEWTSGDTQY
11	NA	TRBV18	TRBJ2-7	ASSPNGGWEQY
13	TRBD2	TRBV7-2	TRBJ2-1	ASSTQRGGPSEQF